These T cell receptor beta chains were read from a single sample in a study of technical replicates of blood from a few donors. TCRdb's copy holds only in-frame clones and misses some; the assay was immunoSEQ multiplex PCR. The sample lists about 75,000 clones; roughly 91% were seen once. The sequencing input was T cells isolated from PBMCs. The origin of the receptors is a human donor in good health. Some clones in this sample may be carry-over from other donors' samples. The CDR3 runs from the conserved cysteine through the conserved F or W. D genes are given only for firm matches. Not every row has a clone size; where given, it reads once, few, many or a size class.

DNA,CDR3,D,J,size,V
TGTGCCAGCAGTCCGCTAGCGGGGCGGGCCTACGAGCAGTACTTC,CASSPLAGRAYEQYF,TRBD2,TRBJ2-7,.,TRBV28
TGTGCCAGCAGCGCTACCGGACGGAGGTACCAAGAGACCCAGTACTTC,CASSATGRRYQETQYF,.,TRBJ2-5,.,TRBV7-9
TGTGCCAGCAGGTGGGACAGGTCCAGGTACGAGCAGTTCTTC,CASRWDRSRYEQFF,TRBD1,TRBJ2-1,.,TRBV6-5
TGCGCCAGCAGCTTCGAGTCCATGAACACTGAAGCTTTCTTT,CASSFESMNTEAFF,.,TRBJ1-1,.,TRBV5-1
TGTGCCAGCAGTCCGAATCACTACTTAGAGCAGTTCTTC,CASSPNHYLEQFF,.,TRBJ2-1,.,TRBV6-1
TGTGCCAGCAGTGAAAACGGGTGGCTGAGCACAGATACGCAGTATTTT,CASSENGWLSTDTQYF,.,TRBJ2-3,.,TRBV6-1
TGCGCCAGCAGCGTATCTGGGGGGTGGACCGACGAGCAGTACTTC,CASSVSGGWTDEQYF,.,TRBJ2-7,.,TRBV5-1
TGCAGCGCTGAGGACAGGGGACCTGAAGCTTTCTTT,CSAEDRGPEAFF,TRBD1,TRBJ1-1,few,TRBV29-1
TGCGCCAGCAGTAAGACAGCCACAGATACGCAGTATTTT,CASSKTATDTQYF,.,TRBJ2-3,.,TRBV5-1
TGTGCCAGCAGCTTAGCCAGGGGATCGGATGAAGCTTTCTTT,CASSLARGSDEAFF,.,TRBJ1-1,.,TRBV7-9